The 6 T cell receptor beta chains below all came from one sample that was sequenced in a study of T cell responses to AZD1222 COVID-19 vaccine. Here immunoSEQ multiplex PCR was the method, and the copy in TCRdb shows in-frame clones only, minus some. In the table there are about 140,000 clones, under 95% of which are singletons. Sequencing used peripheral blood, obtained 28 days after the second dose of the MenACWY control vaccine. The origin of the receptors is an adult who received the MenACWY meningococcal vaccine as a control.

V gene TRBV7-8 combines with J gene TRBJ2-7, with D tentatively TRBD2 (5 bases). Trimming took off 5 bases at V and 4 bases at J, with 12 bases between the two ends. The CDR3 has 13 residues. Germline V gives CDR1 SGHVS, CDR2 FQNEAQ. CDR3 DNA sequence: TGTGCCAGCAGCGCAGGACTCCTTTACGAGCAGTACTTC. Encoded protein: CASSAGLLYEQYF.

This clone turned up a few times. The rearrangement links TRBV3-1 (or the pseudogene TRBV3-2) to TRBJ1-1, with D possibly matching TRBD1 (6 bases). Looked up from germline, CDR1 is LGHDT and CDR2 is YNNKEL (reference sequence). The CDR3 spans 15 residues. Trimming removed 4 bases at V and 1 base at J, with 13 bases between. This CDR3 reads CASSPQDSPNTEAFF. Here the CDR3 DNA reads TGTGCCAGCAGCCCACAGGACAGTCCGAACACTGAAGCTTTCTTT.

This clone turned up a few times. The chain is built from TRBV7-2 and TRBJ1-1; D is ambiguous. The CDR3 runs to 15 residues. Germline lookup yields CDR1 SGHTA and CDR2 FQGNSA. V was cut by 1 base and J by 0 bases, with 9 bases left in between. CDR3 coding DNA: TGTGCCAGCAGCTTAGAAGGAACCATGAACACTGAAGCTTTCTTT. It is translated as CASSLEGTMNTEAFF.

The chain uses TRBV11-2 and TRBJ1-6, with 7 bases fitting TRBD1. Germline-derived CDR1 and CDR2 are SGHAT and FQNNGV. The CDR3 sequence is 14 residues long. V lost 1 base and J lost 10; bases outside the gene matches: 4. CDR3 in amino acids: CASSLGDRVSPLHF. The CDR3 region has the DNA TGTGCCAGCAGCTTAGGCGACAGGGTGTCACCCCTCCACTTT.

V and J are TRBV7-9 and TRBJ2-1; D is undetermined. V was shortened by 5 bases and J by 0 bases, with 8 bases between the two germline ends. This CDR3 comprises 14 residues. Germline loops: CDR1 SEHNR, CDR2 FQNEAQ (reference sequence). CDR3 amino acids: CASSPGPSYNEQFF. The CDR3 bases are TGTGCCAGCAGCCCAGGCCCCTCCTACAATGAGCAGTTCTTC.

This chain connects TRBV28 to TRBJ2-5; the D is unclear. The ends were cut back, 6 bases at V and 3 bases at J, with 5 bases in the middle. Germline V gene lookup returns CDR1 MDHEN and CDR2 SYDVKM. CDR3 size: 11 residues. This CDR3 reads CASRQEETQYF. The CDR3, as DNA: TGTGCCAGCAGACAAGAAGAGACCCAGTACTTC.